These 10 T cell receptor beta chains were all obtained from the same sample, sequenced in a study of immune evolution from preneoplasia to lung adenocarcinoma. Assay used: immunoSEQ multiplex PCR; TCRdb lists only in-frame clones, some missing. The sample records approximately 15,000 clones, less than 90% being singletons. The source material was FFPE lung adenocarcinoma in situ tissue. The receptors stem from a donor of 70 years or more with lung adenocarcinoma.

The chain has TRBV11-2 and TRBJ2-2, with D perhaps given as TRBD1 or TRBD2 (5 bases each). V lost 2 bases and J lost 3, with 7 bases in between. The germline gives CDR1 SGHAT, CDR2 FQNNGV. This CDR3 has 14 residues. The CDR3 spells CASSLMGDTGELFF. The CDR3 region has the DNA TGTGCCAGCAGCTTAATGGGGGACACCGGGGAGCTGTTTTTT.

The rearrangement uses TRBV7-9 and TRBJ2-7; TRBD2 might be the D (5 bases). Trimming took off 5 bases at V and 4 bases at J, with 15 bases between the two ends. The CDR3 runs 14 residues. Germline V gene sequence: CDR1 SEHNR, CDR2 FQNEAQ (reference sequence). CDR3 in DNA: TGTGCCAGCAGCCCACCCCTGGGCGGGTACGAGCAGTACTTC. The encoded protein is CASSPPLGGYEQYF.

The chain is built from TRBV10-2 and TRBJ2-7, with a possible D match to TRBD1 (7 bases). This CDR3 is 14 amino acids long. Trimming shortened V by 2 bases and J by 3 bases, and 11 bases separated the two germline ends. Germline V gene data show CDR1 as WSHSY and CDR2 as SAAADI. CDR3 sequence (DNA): TGCGCCAGCAGTGAGAACAGGGGAGGCTACGAGCAGTACTTC. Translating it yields CASSENRGGYEQYF.

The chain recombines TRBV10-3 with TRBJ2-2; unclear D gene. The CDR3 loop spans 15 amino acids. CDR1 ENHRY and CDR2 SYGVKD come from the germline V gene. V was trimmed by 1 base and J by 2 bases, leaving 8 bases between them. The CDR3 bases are TGTGCCATCAGTGAGTTCAGTCCCAACACCGGGGAGCTGTTTTTT. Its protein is CAISEFSPNTGELFF.

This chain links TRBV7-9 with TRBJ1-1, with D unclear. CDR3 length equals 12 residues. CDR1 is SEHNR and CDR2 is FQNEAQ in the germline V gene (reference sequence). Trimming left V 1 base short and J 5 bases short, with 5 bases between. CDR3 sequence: CASSLVKTEAFF. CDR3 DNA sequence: TGTGCCAGCAGCTTAGTCAAGACTGAAGCTTTCTTT.

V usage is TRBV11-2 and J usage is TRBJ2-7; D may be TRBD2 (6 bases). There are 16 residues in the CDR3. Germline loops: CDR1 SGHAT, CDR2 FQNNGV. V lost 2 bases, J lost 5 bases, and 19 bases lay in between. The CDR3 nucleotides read TGTGCCAGCAGCTTACGTCTAGCGCCTCTTTCCCACGAGCAGTACTTC. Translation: CASSLRLAPLSHEQYF.

CDR3 DNA sequence: TGTGCCAGCACCAGAGGGGATAGCAACACCGGGGAGCTGTTTTTT. Protein sequence: CASTRGDSNTGELFF. The rearrangement links TRBV28 to TRBJ2-2; D possibly uses TRBD1 or TRBD2 (5 bases each). Trimming cost V 7 bases and J 2 bases, with 14 bases left between them. Germline values: CDR1 MDHEN, CDR2 SYDVKM. This CDR3 is 15 amino acids long. Drawing the rest from reference TRBV28 and TRBJ2-2, the complete variable domain is DVKVTQSSRYLVKRTGEKVFLECVQDMDHENMFWYRQDPGLGLRLIYFSYDVKMKEKGDIPEGYSVSREKKERFSLILESASTNQTSMYLCASTRGDSNTGELFFGEGSRLTVL.

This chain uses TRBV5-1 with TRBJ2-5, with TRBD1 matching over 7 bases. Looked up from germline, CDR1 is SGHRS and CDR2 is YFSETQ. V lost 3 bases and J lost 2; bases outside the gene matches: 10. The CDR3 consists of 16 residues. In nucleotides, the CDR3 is TGCGCCAGCAGCTCCGAGGGGGCAGGGCGTCAAGAGACCCAGTACTTC. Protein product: CASSSEGAGRQETQYF.

The DNA of the CDR3 is TGCGCCAGCAGCCAAGGGCCTAGCCGGGAGCACTACGAGCAGTACTTC. It specifies CASSQGPSREHYEQYF. The chain carries TRBV4-3 and TRBJ2-7; tentative D call: TRBD2 (6 bases). V was trimmed by 1 base and J by 3 bases, leaving 16 bases between them. This CDR3 spans 16 amino acids. From germline, CDR1 is LGHNA and CDR2 YSLEER.

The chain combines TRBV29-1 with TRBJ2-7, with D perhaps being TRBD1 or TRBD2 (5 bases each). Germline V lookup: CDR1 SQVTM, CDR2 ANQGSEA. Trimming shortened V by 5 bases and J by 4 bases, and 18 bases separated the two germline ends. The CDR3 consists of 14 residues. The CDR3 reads CSVSPGTEEYEQYF. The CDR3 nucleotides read TGCAGCGTTTCCCCCGGGACGGAAGAGTACGAGCAGTACTTC.